This TCR beta chain emerged from a study of T-cell reconstitution after alpha-beta-depleted transplantation in children. This clonotype appeared a few times. Library preparation (for TCRbeta) was performed with unique molecular identifiers. TCRdb ran MiXCR on the PCR reads and lists one entry per CDR3 protein. The sample yields about 340,000 distinct CDR3 sequences, around 15% seen once. Germline V gives CDR1 MNHNS, CDR2 SASEGT. Trimming left V 7 bases short and J 4 bases short, with 17 bases between. This CDR3 region has 15 residues. The receptor was derived from a male patient under 10 years old who had a stem cell transplant for acute lymphoblastic leukemia, so the T cells may come from the graft donor. This rearrangement joins TRBV6-1 to TRBJ2-4; D is perhaps TRBD1 (6 bases). The material was PBMCs, mostly from graft donor cells, obtained 360 days after TCRalphabeta/CD19-depleted stem cell transplant. The CDR3 protein is CASTLGQLSKNIQYF. The CDR3 DNA follows: TGTGCCAGCACCCTAGGACAGCTGAGTAAAAACATTCAGTACTTC.